This T cell receptor beta chain was captured by sequencing in a study of CD8 T cells in Susac syndrome (dated by TCRdb to the late 2010s). Regarding the study in general: Repertoire sequencing was used to test whether CD8+ T cell activation and differentiation in Susac syndrome was antigen driven.

High-throughput TCR beta sequencing profiled peripheral blood CD8+ and CD4+ T cells from healthy donors, Susac syndrome patients and multiple sclerosis patients. The multiple sclerosis controls were treatment-naive patients who had stable or active relapsing-remitting disease and met the revised McDonald criteria. CD8+ TEMRA cells were enriched by FACS, while bulk CD8+ and CD4+ T cells were purified by magnetic negative isolation. Blood was drawn into EDTA tubes, processed within 24 hours, and PBMCs were isolated by density gradient centrifugation. PBMCs intended for TCR sequencing were frozen in liquid nitrogen and were later thawed in a 37 degrees C water bath. The sorted or isolated CD4+, CD8+ and CD8+ TEMRA cells reached a purity of at least 90%. On this clonotype: Its antigen remains undetermined. The record has no base qualities; no much larger clone is one base away.

RNA was extracted using the RNeasy kit, and roughly 0.5 to 1 ug of the RNA was reverse transcribed with random hexamers. The immunoSEQ multiplex PCR assay, covering 54 Vbeta and 13 Jbeta segments, was used to amplify TCR beta CDR3 regions. PCR amplification bias was corrected by using a synthetic template baseline for primer optimization and computational correction. Per the authors' processing: Reads were assigned to V, D and J genes according to IMGT and analyzed in immunoSEQ Analyzer, with only productive sequences retained. To calculate clonality, Shannon entropy was normalized by log2 of the number of productive unique sequences and then subtracted from one. Public and private clones were assessed among the 100 most prevalent clones of each patient and control. Clones were defined as Susac-specific when absent from the healthy and MS cohorts, from fewer than 1,200 published viral clones and from other ImmuneACCESS disease sequences. The public reads were reanalyzed by TCRdb: fastp trimming at Q25, MiXCR alignment, in-frame beta chains only. Entries are consolidated by CDR3 protein sequence, retaining the most common genes and DNA. The V and J calls, along with clone size, are taken from TCRdb and not from the paper's own processing. The sample yields some 220,000 distinct CDR3 sequences; around 96% were counted once. The top ten constitute 0.095% of the sample.

Study-wide findings and limitations: The number of individuals in the TCR sequencing and HLA analysis was acknowledged as relatively small.

V gives up 0 bases and J gives up 0 bases, and the segment between their germline ends measures 11 bases. Based on the germline V gene (reference sequence), the CDR1 and CDR2 sequences are DFQATT and SNEGSKA. CDR3 length: 15 amino acids, cysteine to phenylalanine. Only the CDR3 DNA is retained, 45 bases long and in frame from the first base. The rearranged chain carries TRBV20-1 and TRBJ1-1; no D gene call is confident. Sequenced input: CD4+ T cells from PBMCs. The TCR comes from a human donor with multiple sclerosis. The DNA sequence reads TGCAGTGCTAGAGATTGGCAGGTGATGAACACTGAAGCTTTCTTT. Its product reads: CSARDWQVMNTEAFF.